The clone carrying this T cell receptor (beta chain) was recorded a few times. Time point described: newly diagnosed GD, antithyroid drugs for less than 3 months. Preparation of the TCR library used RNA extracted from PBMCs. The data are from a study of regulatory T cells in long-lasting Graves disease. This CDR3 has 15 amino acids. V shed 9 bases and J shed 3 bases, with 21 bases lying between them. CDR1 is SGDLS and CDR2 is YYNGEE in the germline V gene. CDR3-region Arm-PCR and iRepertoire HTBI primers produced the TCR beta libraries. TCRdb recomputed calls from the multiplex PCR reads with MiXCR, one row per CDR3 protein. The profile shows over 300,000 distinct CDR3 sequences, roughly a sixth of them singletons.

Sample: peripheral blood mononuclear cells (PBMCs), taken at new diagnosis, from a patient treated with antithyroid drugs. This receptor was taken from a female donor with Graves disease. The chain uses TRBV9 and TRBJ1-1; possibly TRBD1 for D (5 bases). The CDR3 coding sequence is TGTGCCACCTCTCCTGCCGGGACTGTACACACTGAAGCTTTCTTT. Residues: CATSPAGTVHTEAFF.